The 5 T cell receptor beta chains presented below share a single source sample, sequenced in a study of blood T cells in healthy people across ages. Then a second PCR, running roughly 7 to 11 cycles, was carried out with a sample-barcoded 5' primer and a J-beta primer mix. TCRdb ran MiXCR on the 5' RACE reads and lists one entry per CDR3 protein. The repertoire holds fewer than 900,000 distinct CDR3 sequences, approximately 43% seen once, with 20% to 25% in the top ten. Sequencing input: blood. Receptors were obtained from an older woman in good health.

The table lists this clonotype with many counts. This chain joins TRBV5-5 and TRBJ2-7; D is possibly TRBD2 (5 bases). This CDR3 has 13 residues. CDR1 SGHKS and CDR2 YYEKEE come from the germline V gene (reference sequence). The V end was cut by 7 bases, the J end by 1 base, with 12 bases between. Written as DNA, the CDR3 is TGTGCCAGCTCGAGGTCGGGATCCTACGAGCAGTACTTC. This codes for CASSRSGSYEQYF. The full variable domain, completed using reference TRBV5-5 and TRBJ2-7, is DAGVTQSPTHLIKTRGQQVTLRCSPISGHKSVSWYQQVLGQGPQFIFQYYEKEERGRGNFPDRFSARQFPNYSSELNVNALLLGDSALYLCASSRSGSYEQYFGPGTRLTVT.

The chain combines TRBV10-3 with TRBJ1-5, with D possibly TRBD1 on 6 matching bases. The V gene lost 6 bases and the J gene lost 0 bases, with 15 bases spanning the gap. Per germline, CDR1 ENHRY and CDR2 SYGVKD. The CDR3 runs 16 residues. For the CDR3, the DNA is TGTGCCATCAGCCGAGGGGCAGGGGATAGCAATCAGCCCCAGCATTTT. It yields the protein CAISRGAGDSNQPQHF.

This clonotype was seen only a few times. This chain links TRBV27 with TRBJ2-7; no clear D. V was shortened by 4 bases and J by 0 bases, with 13 bases between the two germline ends. Per germline, CDR1 MNHEY and CDR2 SMNVEV (reference sequence). This CDR3 has 15 amino acids. In DNA, the CDR3 is TGTGCCAGCAGTTATCGCGCGACTGACTCCTACGAGCAGTACTTC. This sequence encodes CASSYRATDSYEQYF.

With regard to this clonotype: The junction differs from germline at one of its ends, possibly a read error. The chain links TRBV20-1 to TRBJ1-2; D perhaps matches TRBD1 (5 bases). Germline-derived CDR1 and CDR2 are DFQATT and SNEGSKA (reference sequence). This CDR3 spans 13 amino acids. Here the CDR3 DNA reads TGCAGTGCCGTTGGCCGGGGCTCCTATGACTACACCTTC. Translated: CSAVGRGSYDYTF.

The genes are TRBV9 and TRBJ2-7; TRBD2 is a possible D gene (7 bases). CDR1 is SGDLS, CDR2 YYNGEE, per germline. The CDR3 is made up of 16 amino acids. V lost 1 base to trimming and J lost 3 bases, with 17 bases between them. The CDR3 here is CASSVSGPGEGYEQYF. In nucleotides, the CDR3 is TGTGCCAGCAGCGTATCCGGGCCAGGGGAGGGCTACGAGCAGTACTTC.